Below, one T cell receptor (beta chain) is given with its context. Antigen: not known. The PCR made use of 60 Vbeta and 13 Jbeta primers. Assay used: immunoSEQ multiplex PCR; TCRdb lists only in-frame clones, some missing. The sample consists of approximately 150,000 clones, over 70% of them appearing once. These data come from a study of cytomegalovirus exposure and HLA in healthy donors. Study-level findings and limits: Researchers catalogued approximately 170 TCR beta chains as cytomegalovirus-associated.

The CDR3 is 16 amino acids. The V gene's germline CDR1 is SGDLS and CDR2 YYNGEE. V was cut by 1 base and J by 6 bases, with 14 bases left in between. Sequenced sample: PBMCs. This clonotype was sampled from a man aged 30-40 years in good health and CMV-seronegative. The rearrangement links TRBV9 to TRBJ1-6; D possibly corresponds to TRBD1 (5 bases). CDR3 protein: CASSVLSGIFNSPLHF. For the CDR3, the DNA is TGTGCCAGCAGCGTACTGTCAGGGATATTTAATTCACCCCTCCACTTT.